The sequence of this TCR beta chain was determined in a study of cytomegalovirus exposure and HLA in healthy donors. Study-level results: Cytomegalovirus association was listed for 164 TCR beta chains.

In the PCR, 60 Vbeta and 13 Jbeta primers were used. The method was immunoSEQ multiplex PCR; TCRdb's version includes in-frame clones alone and lacks a portion of them. The sample shows some 120,000 clones, over 60% of them seen only once. Concerning this clone itself: Its antigen is not identified.

Specimen: PBMCs. The receptor comes from a woman aged 40-49 years in good health and CMV-seropositive.

The CDR3, as DNA: TGCGCCAGCAGCCAATTCTCAGGACTGGCGAACACCGGGGAGCTGTTTTTT. Protein: CASSQFSGLANTGELFF. The chain uses TRBV4-3 and TRBJ2-2, with D possibly matching TRBD2 (5 bases). The CDR3 length is 17 residues. Germline V lookup: CDR1 LGHNA, CDR2 YSLEER. V lost 2 bases to trimming and J lost 0 bases, with 13 bases between them.